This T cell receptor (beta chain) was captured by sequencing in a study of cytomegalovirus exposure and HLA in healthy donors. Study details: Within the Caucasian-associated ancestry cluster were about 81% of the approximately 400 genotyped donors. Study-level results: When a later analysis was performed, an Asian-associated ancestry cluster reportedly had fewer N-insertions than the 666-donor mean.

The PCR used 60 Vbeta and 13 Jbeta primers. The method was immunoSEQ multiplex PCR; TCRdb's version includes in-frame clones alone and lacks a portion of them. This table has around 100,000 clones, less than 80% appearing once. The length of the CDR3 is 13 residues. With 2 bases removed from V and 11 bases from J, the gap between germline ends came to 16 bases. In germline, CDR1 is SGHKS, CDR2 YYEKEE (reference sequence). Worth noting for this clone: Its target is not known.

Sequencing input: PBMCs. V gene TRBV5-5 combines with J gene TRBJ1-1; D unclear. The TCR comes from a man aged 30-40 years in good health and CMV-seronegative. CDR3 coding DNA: TGTGCCAGCAGCTTCAGCTTGGGAGATTGGGCTTTCTTT. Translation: CASSFSLGDWAFF.